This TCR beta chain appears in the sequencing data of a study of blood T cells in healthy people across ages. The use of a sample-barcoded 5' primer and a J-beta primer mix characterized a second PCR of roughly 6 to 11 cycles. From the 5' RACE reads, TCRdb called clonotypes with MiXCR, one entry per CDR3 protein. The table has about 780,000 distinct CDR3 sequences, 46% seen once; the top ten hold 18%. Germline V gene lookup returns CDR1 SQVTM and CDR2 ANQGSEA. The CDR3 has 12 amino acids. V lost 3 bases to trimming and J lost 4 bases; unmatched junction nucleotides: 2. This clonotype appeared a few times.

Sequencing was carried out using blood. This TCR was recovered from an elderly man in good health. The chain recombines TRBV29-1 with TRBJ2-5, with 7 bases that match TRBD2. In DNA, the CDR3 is TGCAGCGTTGATATAGCGGGAGAGACCCAGTACTTC. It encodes CSVDIAGETQYF. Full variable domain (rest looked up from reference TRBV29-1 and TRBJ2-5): SAVISQKPSRDICQRGTSLTIQCQVDSQVTMMFWYRQQPGQSLTLIATANQGSEATYESGFVIDKFPISRPNLTFSTLTVSNMSPEDSSIYLCSVDIAGETQYFGPGTRLLVL.